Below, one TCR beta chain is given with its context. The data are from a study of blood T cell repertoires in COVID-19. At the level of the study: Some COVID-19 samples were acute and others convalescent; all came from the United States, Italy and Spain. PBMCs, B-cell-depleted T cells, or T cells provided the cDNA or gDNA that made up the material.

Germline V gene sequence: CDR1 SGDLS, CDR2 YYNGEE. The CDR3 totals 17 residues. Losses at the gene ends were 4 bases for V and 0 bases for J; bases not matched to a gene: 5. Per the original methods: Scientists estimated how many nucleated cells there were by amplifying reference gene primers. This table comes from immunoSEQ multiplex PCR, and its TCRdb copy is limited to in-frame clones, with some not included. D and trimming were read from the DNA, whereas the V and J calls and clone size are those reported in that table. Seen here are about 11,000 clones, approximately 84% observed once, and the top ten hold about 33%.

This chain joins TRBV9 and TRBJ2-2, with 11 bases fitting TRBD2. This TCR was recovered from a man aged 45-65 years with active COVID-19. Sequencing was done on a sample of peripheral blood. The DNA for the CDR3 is TGTGCCAGCAGCACCGGGACTAGCGGAGCGAACACCGGGGAGCTGTTTTTT. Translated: CASSTGTSGANTGELFF.